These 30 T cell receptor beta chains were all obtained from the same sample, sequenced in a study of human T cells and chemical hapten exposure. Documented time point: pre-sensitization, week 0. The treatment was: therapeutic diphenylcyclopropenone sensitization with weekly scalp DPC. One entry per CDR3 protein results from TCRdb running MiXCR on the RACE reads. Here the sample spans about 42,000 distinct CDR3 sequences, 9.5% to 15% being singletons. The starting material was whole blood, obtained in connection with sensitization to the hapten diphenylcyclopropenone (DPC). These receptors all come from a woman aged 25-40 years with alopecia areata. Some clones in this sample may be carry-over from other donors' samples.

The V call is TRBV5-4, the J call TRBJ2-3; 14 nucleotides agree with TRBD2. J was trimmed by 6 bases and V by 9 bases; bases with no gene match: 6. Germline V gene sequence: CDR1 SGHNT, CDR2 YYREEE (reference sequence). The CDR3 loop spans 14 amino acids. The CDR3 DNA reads TGTGCCATCCGAGGACTAGCGGGAGGCGATACGCAGTATTTT. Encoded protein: CAIRGLAGGDTQYF. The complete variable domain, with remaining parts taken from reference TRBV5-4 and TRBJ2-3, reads ETGVTQSPTHLIKTRGQQVTLRCSSQSGHNTVSWYQQALGQGPQFIFQYYREEENGRGNFPPRFSGLQFPNYSSELNVNALELDDSALYLCAIRGLAGGDTQYFGPGTRLTVL.

The CDR3 spells CASSQGGSTEAFF. For the CDR3, the DNA is TGTGCCAGCAGCCAGGGAGGGAGCACTGAAGCTTTCTTT. The chain joins TRBV3-1 to TRBJ1-1; D remains ambiguous. With 3 bases removed from V and 4 bases from J, the gap between germline ends came to 9 bases. Germline lookup yields CDR1 LGHDT and CDR2 YNNKEL (reference sequence). The CDR3 length is 13 residues.

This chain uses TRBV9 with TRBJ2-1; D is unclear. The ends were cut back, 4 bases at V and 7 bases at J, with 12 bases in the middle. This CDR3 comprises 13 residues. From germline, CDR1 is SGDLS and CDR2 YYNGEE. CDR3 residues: CASSQSPENEQFF. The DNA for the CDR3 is TGTGCCAGCAGCCAAAGCCCCGAGAATGAGCAGTTCTTC.

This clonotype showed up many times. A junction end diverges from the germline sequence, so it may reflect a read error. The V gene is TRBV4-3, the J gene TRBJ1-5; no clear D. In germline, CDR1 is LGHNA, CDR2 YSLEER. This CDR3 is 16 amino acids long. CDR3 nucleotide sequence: TGCGCCAGCACCCAAGATTACCTGTTTAGCAATCAGCCCCAGCATTTT. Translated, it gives CASTQDYLFSNQPQHF.

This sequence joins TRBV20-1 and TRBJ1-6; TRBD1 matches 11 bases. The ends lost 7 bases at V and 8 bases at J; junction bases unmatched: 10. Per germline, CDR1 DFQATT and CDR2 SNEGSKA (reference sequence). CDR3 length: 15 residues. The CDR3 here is CSGGQGASLDSPLHF. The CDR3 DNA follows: TGCAGTGGTGGACAGGGGGCTAGTCTGGATTCACCCCTCCACTTT.

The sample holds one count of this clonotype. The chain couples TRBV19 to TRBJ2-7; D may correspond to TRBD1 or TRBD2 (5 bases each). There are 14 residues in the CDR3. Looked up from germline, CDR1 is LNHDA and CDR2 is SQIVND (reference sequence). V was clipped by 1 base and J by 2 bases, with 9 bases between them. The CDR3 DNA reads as TGTGCCAGTAGTATAGCCCAGGGACCCTACGAGCAGTACTTC. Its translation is CASSIAQGPYEQYF.

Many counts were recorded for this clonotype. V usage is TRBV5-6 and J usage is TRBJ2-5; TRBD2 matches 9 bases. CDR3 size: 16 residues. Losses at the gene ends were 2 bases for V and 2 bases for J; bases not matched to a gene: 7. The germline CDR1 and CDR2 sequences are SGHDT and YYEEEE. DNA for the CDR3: TGTGCCAGCAGCTTTGAGACGCTAGCGGGACAAGAGACCCAGTACTTC. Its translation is CASSFETLAGQETQYF.

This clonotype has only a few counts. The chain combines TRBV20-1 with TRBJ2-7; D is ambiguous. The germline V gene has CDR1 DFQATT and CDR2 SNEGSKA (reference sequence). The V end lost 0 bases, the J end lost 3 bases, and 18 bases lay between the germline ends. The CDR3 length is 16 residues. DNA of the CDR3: TGCAGTGCTAGAGATCCAGGCAGAGCCTTAGACTACGAGCAGTACTTC. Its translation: CSARDPGRALDYEQYF.

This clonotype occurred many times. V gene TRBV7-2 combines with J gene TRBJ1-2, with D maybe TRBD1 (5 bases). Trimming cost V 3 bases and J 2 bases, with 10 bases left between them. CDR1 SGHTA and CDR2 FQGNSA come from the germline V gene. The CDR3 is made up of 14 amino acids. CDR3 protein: CASSLGPQNYGYTF. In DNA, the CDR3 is TGTGCCAGCAGCTTGGGACCTCAAAACTATGGCTACACCTTC.

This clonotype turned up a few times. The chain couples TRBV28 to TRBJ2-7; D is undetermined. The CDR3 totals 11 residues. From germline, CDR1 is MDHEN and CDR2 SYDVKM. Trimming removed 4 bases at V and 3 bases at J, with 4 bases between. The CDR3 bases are TGTGCCAGCAGTTCCTACTACGAGCAGTACTTC. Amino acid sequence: CASSSYYEQYF.

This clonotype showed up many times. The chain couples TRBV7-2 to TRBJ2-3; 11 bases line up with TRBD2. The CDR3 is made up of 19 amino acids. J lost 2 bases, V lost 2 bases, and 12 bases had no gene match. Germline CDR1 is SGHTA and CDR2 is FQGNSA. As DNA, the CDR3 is TGTGCCAGCAGCTTACCCGGGACTAGCGGCTATCCCTTCACAGATACGCAGTATTTT. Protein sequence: CASSLPGTSGYPFTDTQYF.

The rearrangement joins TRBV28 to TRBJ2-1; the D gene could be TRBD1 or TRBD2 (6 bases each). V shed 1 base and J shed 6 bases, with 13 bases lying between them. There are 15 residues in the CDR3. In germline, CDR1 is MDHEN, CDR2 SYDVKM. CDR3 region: CASSLLREGGNEQFF. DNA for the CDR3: TGTGCCAGCAGTTTATTAAGAGAGGGGGGCAATGAGCAGTTCTTC.

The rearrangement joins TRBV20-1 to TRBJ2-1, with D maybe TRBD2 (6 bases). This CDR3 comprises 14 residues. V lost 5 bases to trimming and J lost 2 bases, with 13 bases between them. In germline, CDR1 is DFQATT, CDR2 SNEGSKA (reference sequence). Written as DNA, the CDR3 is TGCAGTGCTGTGGGGACTGTCACCTACAATGAGCAGTTCTTC. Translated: CSAVGTVTYNEQFF.

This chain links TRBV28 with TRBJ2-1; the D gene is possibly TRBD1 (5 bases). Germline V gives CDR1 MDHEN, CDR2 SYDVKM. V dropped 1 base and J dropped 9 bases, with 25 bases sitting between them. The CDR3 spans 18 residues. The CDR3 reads CASSLFALGSRERSEQFF. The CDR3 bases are TGTGCCAGCAGTTTATTTGCCCTCGGCAGCAGGGAAAGGAGTGAGCAGTTCTTC.

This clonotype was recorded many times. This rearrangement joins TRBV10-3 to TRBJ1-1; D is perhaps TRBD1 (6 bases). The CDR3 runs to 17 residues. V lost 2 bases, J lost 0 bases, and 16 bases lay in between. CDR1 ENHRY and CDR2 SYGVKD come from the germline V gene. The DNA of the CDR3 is TGTGCCATCAGTGAGCTCGGGGGGCTCCCAATGAACACTGAAGCTTTCTTT. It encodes CAISELGGLPMNTEAFF.

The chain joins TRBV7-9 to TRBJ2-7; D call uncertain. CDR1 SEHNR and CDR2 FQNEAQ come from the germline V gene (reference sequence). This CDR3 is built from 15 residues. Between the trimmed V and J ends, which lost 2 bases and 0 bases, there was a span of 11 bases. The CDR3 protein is CASSLKGPSSYEQYF. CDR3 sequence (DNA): TGTGCCAGCAGCTTAAAAGGTCCTAGCTCCTACGAGCAGTACTTC. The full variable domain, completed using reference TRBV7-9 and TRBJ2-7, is DTGVSQNPRHKITKRGQNVTFRCDPISEHNRLYWYRQTLGQGPEFLTYFQNEAQLEKSRLLSDRFSAERPKGSFSTLEIQRTEQGDSAMYLCASSLKGPSSYEQYFGPGTRLTVT.

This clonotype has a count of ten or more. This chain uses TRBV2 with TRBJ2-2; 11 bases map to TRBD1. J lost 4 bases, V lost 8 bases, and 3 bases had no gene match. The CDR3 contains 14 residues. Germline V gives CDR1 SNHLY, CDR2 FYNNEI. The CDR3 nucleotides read TGTGCCAGCCACGGGACAGGGGGCACCGGGGAGCTGTTTTTT. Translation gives CASHGTGGTGELFF. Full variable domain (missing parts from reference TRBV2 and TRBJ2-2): EPEVTQTPSHQVTQMGQEVILRCVPISNHLYFYWYRQILGQKVEFLVSFYNNEISEKSEIFDDQFSVERPDGSNFTLKIRSTKLEDSAMYFCASHGTGGTGELFFGEGSRLTVL.

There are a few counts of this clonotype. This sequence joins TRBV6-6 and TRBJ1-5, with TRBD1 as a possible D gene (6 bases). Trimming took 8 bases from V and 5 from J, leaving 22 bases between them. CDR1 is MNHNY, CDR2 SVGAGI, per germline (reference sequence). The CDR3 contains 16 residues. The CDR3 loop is CASRSGGVGTYQPQHF. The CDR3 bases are TGTGCCAGCCGGAGTGGGGGCGTTGGGACATATCAGCCCCAGCATTTT.

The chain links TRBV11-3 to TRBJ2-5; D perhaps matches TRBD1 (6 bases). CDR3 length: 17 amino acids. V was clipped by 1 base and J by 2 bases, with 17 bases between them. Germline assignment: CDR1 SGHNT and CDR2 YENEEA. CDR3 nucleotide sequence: TGTGCCAGCAGCTTAGGAGCTTCAGGGGACCCACAAGAGACCCAGTACTTC. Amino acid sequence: CASSLGASGDPQETQYF. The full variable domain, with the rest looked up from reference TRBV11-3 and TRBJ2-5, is EAGVVQSPRYKIIEKKQPVAFWCNPISGHNTLYWYLQNLGQGPELLIRYENEEAVDDSQLPKDRFSAERLKGVDSTLKIQPAELGDSAVYLCASSLGASGDPQETQYFGPGTRLLVL.

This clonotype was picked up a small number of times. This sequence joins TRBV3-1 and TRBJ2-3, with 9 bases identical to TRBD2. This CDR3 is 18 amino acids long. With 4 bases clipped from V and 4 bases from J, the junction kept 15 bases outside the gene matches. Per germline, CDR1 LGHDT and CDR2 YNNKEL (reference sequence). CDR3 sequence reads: CASSRTHPSGRISDTQYF. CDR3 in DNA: TGTGCCAGCAGCCGTACGCATCCCAGCGGGAGGATCTCAGATACGCAGTATTTT.

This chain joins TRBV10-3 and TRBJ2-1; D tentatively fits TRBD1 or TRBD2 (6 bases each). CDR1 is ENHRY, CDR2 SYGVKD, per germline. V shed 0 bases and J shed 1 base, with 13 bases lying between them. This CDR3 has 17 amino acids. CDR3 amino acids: CAISESAEGDSYNEQFF. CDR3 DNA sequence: TGTGCCATCAGTGAGTCGGCGGAGGGGGATTCCTACAATGAGCAGTTCTTC.

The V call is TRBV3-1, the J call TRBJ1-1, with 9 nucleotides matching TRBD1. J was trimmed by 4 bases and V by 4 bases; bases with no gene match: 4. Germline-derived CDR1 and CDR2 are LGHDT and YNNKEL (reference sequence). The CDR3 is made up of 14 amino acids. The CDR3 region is CASSPTGGGTEAFF. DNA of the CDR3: TGTGCCAGCAGCCCGACAGGGGGAGGCACTGAAGCTTTCTTT.

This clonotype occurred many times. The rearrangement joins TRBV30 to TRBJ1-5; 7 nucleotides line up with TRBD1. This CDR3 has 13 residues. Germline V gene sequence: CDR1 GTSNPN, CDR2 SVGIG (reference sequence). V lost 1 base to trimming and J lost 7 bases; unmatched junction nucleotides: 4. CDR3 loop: CAWSDTGAQPQHF. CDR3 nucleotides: TGTGCCTGGAGTGATACAGGGGCCCAGCCCCAGCATTTT.

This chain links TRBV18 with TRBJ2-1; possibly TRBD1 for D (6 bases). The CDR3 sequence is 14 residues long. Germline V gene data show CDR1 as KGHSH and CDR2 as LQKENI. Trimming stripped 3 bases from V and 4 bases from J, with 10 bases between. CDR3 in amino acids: CASSPPTGYNEQFF. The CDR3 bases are TGTGCCAGCTCACCGCCTACAGGGTACAATGAGCAGTTCTTC.

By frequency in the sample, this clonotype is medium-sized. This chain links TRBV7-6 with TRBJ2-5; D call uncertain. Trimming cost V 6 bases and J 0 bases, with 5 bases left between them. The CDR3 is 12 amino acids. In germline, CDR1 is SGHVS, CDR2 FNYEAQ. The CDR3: CASSLNQETQYF. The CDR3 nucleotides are TGTGCCAGCAGTCTAAACCAAGAGACCCAGTACTTC.

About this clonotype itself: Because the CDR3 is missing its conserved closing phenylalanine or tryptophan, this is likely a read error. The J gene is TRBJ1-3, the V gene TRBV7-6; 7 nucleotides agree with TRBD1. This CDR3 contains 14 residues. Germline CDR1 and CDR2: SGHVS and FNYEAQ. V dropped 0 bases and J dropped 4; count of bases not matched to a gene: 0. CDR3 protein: CASSLAGQGNTIYS. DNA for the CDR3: TGTGCCAGCAGCTTAGCGGGACAGGGAAACACCATATATTCT.

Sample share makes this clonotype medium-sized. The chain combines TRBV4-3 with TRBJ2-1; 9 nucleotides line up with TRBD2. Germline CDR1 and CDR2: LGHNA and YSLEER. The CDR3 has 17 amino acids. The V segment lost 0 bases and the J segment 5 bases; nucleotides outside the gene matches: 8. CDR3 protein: CASSQERGLAGNNEQFF. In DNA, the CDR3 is TGCGCCAGCAGCCAAGAAAGAGGGCTAGCGGGAAACAATGAGCAGTTCTTC.

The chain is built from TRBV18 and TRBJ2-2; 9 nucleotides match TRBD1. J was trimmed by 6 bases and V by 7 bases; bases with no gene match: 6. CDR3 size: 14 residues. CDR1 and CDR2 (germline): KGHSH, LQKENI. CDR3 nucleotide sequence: TGTGCCAGCTTACGGACAGGGGAGGCCGGGGAGCTGTTTTTT. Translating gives CASLRTGEAGELFF.

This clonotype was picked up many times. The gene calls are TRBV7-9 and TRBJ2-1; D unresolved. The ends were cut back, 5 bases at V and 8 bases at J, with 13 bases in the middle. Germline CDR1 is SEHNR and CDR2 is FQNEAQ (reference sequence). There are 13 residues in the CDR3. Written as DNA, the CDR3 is TGTGCCAGCAGCCCCTCAGACCGGGATGAGCAGTTCTTC. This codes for CASSPSDRDEQFF.

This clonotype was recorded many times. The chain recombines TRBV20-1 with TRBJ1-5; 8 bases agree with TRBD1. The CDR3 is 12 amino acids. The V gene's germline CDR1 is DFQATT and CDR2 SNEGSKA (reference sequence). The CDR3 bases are TGCAGGATAGACAGGGGCCCCAAGCCCCAGCATTTT. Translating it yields CRIDRGPKPQHF.